This is a list of T cell receptor beta chains from one sample in a study of beta chain features in type 1 diabetes. The protocol was immunoSEQ multiplex PCR, while the TCRdb copy is restricted to in-frame clones and leaves out a portion. In the table there are roughly 500,000 clones, 11% of which are singletons. Sequenced sample: naive CD4+ T cells from blood. The receptors stem from a young woman in good health. Both conserved end residues are part of each CDR3. Fields, in order: clone size, J gene, V gene, D gene, CDR3 DNA, CDR3 protein. The D gene is left open where the match is weak. Clone size is given for some rows only: seen once, a few or many times, or a class if the clone is expanded.

.,TRBJ1-1,TRBV5-1,.,TGCGCCAGCAGCTTGGCCTTACAGGGCGACACTGAAGCTTTCTTT,CASSLALQGDTEAFF
few,TRBJ2-6,TRBV21-1,.,TGTGCCAGCAGCAAGGGTACCTCTGGGGCCAACGTCCTGACTTTC,CASSKGTSGANVLTF
.,TRBJ1-1,TRBV15,TRBD1,TGTGCCACCAGCAGAGGACAGGGGGGATTGGCTTTCTTT,CATSRGQGGLAFF
few,TRBJ2-7,TRBV6-6,.,TGTGCCAGCAGCTTGGGACTCTACGAGCAGTACTTC,CASSLGLYEQYF
.,TRBJ2-2,TRBV5-5,.,TGTGCCAGCAGCTTGGCCTGGACAGACGGGGAGCTGTTTTTT,CASSLAWTDGELFF
.,TRBJ2-7,TRBV27,TRBD1,TGTGCCAGCAGGTCTTTGTCGGGACAGTCCTACGAGCAGTACTTC,CASRSLSGQSYEQYF
few,TRBJ1-1,TRBV5-1,.,TGCGCCAGCAGCTTGTTAGTGAACACTGAAGCTTTCTTT,CASSLLVNTEAFF
.,TRBJ1-1,TRBV7-9,.,TGTGCCAGCAGCTTTAAAGTGGGGGACACTGAAGCTTTCTTT,CASSFKVGDTEAFF
many,TRBJ2-6,TRBV28,.,TGTGCCAGCAGTTCCAGGTCTGGGGCCAACGTCCTGACTTTC,CASSSRSGANVLTF
few,TRBJ2-5,TRBV7-2,.,TGTGCCAGCAGCACCCAAACTCGAGAGACCCAGTACTTC,CASSTQTRETQYF
once,TRBJ2-3,TRBV29-1,TRBD2,TGCAGCGTTTCGACTAGCGTCTTGGCAGATACGCAGTATTTT,CSVSTSVLADTQYF
few,TRBJ2-1,TRBV2,TRBD1,TGTGCCAGCAGAGTGCAGGGGGCTCGATCCAATGAGCAGTTCTTC,CASRVQGARSNEQFF
few,TRBJ1-2,TRBV25-1,.,TGTGCCAGCAGTGAATACTGGGTGGACTATGGCTACACCTTC,CASSEYWVDYGYTF
.,TRBJ2-3,TRBV27,.,TGTGCCAGCAGTTTAAGGAGGGTAGGCACAGATACGCAGTATTTT,CASSLRRVGTDTQYF
.,TRBJ1-2,TRBV28,.,TGTGCCAGCAGTTTATCGCTGGAAGGGGTCTATGGCTACACCTTC,CASSLSLEGVYGYTF
.,TRBJ2-1,TRBV7-9,.,TGTGCCAGCAGTCGGGACCCCAGGCCCAACAACAATGAGCAGTTCTTC,CASSRDPRPNNNEQFF
.,TRBJ2-6,TRBV7-2,.,TGTGCCAGCAGGGGGCCAGGGAGGTATTCTGGGGCCAACGTCCTGACTTTC,CASRGPGRYSGANVLTF
few,TRBJ2-1,TRBV9,.,TGTGCCAGCAGCACCGTGGGGGTGGTCAATGAGCAGTTCTTC,CASSTVGVVNEQFF
.,TRBJ2-1,TRBV7-3,.,TGTGCCAGCAGCTTAAGACCGGGGGAAGTTGAGCAGTTCTTC,CASSLRPGEVEQFF
.,TRBJ2-2,TRBV7-2,.,TGTGCCAGCAGCTTAGCCATTACGAACACCGGGGAGCTGTTTTTT,CASSLAITNTGELFF
few,TRBJ1-2,TRBV9,TRBD1,TGTGCCAGCAGTGAAGGGACAGGGAGATATGGCTACACCTTC,CASSEGTGRYGYTF
few,TRBJ2-5,TRBV5-4,.,TGTGCCAGCAGCTTTTTCTCCAGCCAAGAGACCCAGTACTTC,CASSFFSSQETQYF
.,TRBJ2-1,TRBV10-3,TRBD1,TGTGCCAAACGACAGGGGCTTAGCAATGAGCAGTTCTTC,CAKRQGLSNEQFF
.,TRBJ2-1,TRBV4-2,.,TGTGCCAGCAGCCGGATCCCCAATGAGCAGTTCTTC,CASSRIPNEQFF
.,TRBJ1-4,TRBV25-1,.,TGTGCCAGCAGTGAAACAGGTCGGAATGAAAAACTGTTTTTT,CASSETGRNEKLFF
.,TRBJ1-3,TRBV7-9,.,TGTGCCAGCAGCCGACATGAGGATTCTGGAAACACCATATATTTT,CASSRHEDSGNTIYF
few,TRBJ2-3,TRBV27,.,TGTGCCAGCAGTTTATCTCCAGGTGGTCGCACAGATACGCAGTATTTT,CASSLSPGGRTDTQYF
few,TRBJ2-5,TRBV5-1,.,TGCGCCAGCAGCTTTTTTCAAGAGACCCAGTACTTC,CASSFFQETQYF
.,TRBJ1-1,TRBV6-1,TRBD1,TGTGCCAGCACCCGGACAGGGACGAACACTGAAGCTTTCTTT,CASTRTGTNTEAFF
few,TRBJ1-4,TRBV4-1,.,TGCGCCAGCAGCCAACCCTACAGGGTGCGGTATGAAAAACTGTTTTTT,CASSQPYRVRYEKLFF
.,TRBJ2-5,TRBV5-6,.,TGTGCCAGCAGCTTGGTATCCGGGGAAGAGACCCAGTACTTC,CASSLVSGEETQYF
.,TRBJ2-1,TRBV7-9,.,TGTGCCAGCAGCCCACGAGGGGGGGGAAGCTCCTACAATGAGCAGTTCTTC,CASSPRGGGSSYNEQFF
few,TRBJ1-1,TRBV27,TRBD1,TGTGCCAGCAGCCTAGACAGGGTCGGCAGTACTGAAGCTTTCTTT,CASSLDRVGSTEAFF
few,TRBJ2-1,TRBV9,.,TGTGCCAGCAGCAACCGCGTCCGAGATGAGCAGTTCTTC,CASSNRVRDEQFF
few,TRBJ2-2,TRBV7-2,.,TGTGCCAGCAGCTTAGATAGACTAGTTACCGGGGAGCTGTTTTTT,CASSLDRLVTGELFF
few,TRBJ1-3,TRBV29-1,TRBD1,TGCAGCGTTGCTTCGGGACAGGGCCCTGGAAACACCATATATTTT,CSVASGQGPGNTIYF
few,TRBJ2-7,TRBV6-5,TRBD1,TGTGCCAGCAGTTTGACAGGGGAGCAGTACTTC,CASSLTGEQYF
.,TRBJ2-6,TRBV11-1,.,TGTGCCAGCAGCTTAACAGGGACTGGGGCCAACGTCCTGACTTTC,CASSLTGTGANVLTF
few,TRBJ1-4,TRBV15,.,TGTGCCACCAGCAGAACGAAGAAAACTAATGAAAAACTGTTTTTT,CATSRTKKTNEKLFF
.,TRBJ2-5,TRBV7-9,.,TGTGCCAGCGGGTATAGGCCAGAGACCCAGTACTTC,CASGYRPETQYF
few,TRBJ2-1,TRBV10-3,TRBD2,TGTGCCATCAGTGAGACCGGGACTAGCGGTTCGGGTGAGCAGTTCTTC,CAISETGTSGSGEQFF
.,TRBJ2-3,TRBV5-5,.,TGTGCCAGCAGCTTGGAATTCACAGATACGCAGTATTTT,CASSLEFTDTQYF
.,TRBJ2-1,TRBV5-1,.,TGCGCCAGCAGCTTGGGGCAGGGAGATTACAATGAGCAGTTCTTC,CASSLGQGDYNEQFF
few,TRBJ2-5,TRBV4-1,TRBD1,TGCGCCAGCAGCCAAGGGGGCACAGGGGGAGAGACCCAGTACTTC,CASSQGGTGGETQYF
.,TRBJ2-7,TRBV30,.,TGTGCCTGGACCGCCTTGCCGGGAGTCTACGAGCAGTACTTC,CAWTALPGVYEQYF
.,TRBJ2-3,TRBV7-2,TRBD2,TGTGCCAGCAGCCCCCCCGGCGGGGGGGACACAGATACGCAGTATTTT,CASSPPGGGDTDTQYF